The 20 T cell receptor beta chains presented below share a single source sample, sequenced in a study of blood T cell repertoires in COVID-19. Libraries were prepared by immunoSEQ multiplex PCR; TCRdb keeps only in-frame clonotypes and omits some of them. Of roughly 140,000 clones detected, 80% to 90% appear once; the ten largest clones hold around 7.9%. The sample was PBMCs or T cells enriched from blood (not recorded which). The receptors were gathered from a middle-aged man who had recovered from COVID-19.

This sequence joins TRBV25-1 and TRBJ2-3; 11 bases are shared with TRBD1. Germline CDR1 and CDR2: MGHDK and SYGVNS. The V segment lost 4 bases and the J segment 5 bases; nucleotides outside the gene matches: 8. The CDR3 length is 16 residues. The CDR3 coding sequence is TGTGCCAGCAGTGCCACCGGACAGGGGGCAAAAGATACGCAGTATTTT. It codes for CASSATGQGAKDTQYF. Based on the CDR3 plus reference TRBV25-1 and TRBJ2-3, the full variable domain is EADIYQTPRYLVIGTGKKITLECSQTMGHDKMYWYQQDPGMELHLIHYSYGVNSTEKGDLSSESTVSRIRTEHFPLTLESARPSHTSQYLCASSATGQGAKDTQYFGPGTRLTVL.

V gene TRBV13 combines with J gene TRBJ2-1; a possible D gene is TRBD1 (6 bases). Trimming stripped 5 bases from V and 5 bases from J, with 13 bases between. The CDR3 loop spans 14 amino acids. Germline V gene data show CDR1 as PRHDT and CDR2 as FYEKMQ (reference sequence). CDR3 sequence reads: CASSPGQLHNEQFF. The CDR3 DNA reads TGTGCCAGCAGCCCGGGACAACTCCACAATGAGCAGTTCTTC.

CDR3 bases: TGTGCCGTAAGGGGGACAGGGGGCCCAGATACGCAGTATTTT. Its translation is CAVRGTGGPDTQYF. The rearrangement links TRBV6-5 to TRBJ2-3, with 12 nucleotides matching TRBD1. The germline V gene has CDR1 MNHEY and CDR2 SVGAGI. V shed 11 bases and J 4 bases; nucleotides not matched to a gene: 7. The CDR3 runs to 14 residues.

The rearrangement joins TRBV6-5 to TRBJ1-1; D remains unclear. CDR1 and CDR2 from the germline V gene are MNHEY and SVGAGI. Trimming took 6 bases from V and 1 from J, leaving 6 bases between them. The CDR3 has 12 residues. CDR3: CASREGNTEAFF. The CDR3 DNA is TGTGCCAGCAGAGAGGGGAACACTGAAGCTTTCTTT.

The J gene is TRBJ2-5, the V gene TRBV19, with 10 bases identical to TRBD1. This CDR3 region has 13 residues. V lost 4 bases, J lost 4 bases, and 0 bases stayed unmatched. Germline CDR1 is LNHDA and CDR2 is SQIVND (reference sequence). CDR3: CASSRTGGETQYF. The DNA of the CDR3 is TGTGCCAGTAGTAGGACAGGGGGAGAGACCCAGTACTTC.

The rearrangement uses TRBV5-1 and TRBJ1-2, with TRBD1 as a possible D gene (5 bases). Between the trimmed V and J ends, which lost 0 bases and 7 bases, there was a span of 7 bases. This CDR3 is built from 12 residues. CDR1 and CDR2 (germline): SGHRS, YFSETQ. The CDR3 spells CASSLDRTGYTF. In DNA, the CDR3 is TGCGCCAGCAGCTTGGACAGGACTGGCTACACCTTC.

This chain uses TRBV2 with TRBJ2-4; 11 positions match TRBD1. The CDR3 loop spans 15 amino acids. The V gene's germline CDR1 is SNHLY and CDR2 FYNNEI. V trimming: 6 bases; J trimming: 0 bases; junction bases outside the gene matches: 1. The CDR3 loop reads CASRGQGAAKNIQYF. The CDR3 DNA follows: TGTGCCAGCAGAGGACAGGGGGCAGCCAAAAACATTCAGTACTTC.

This chain links TRBV15 with TRBJ1-3, with D unclear. The ends were cut back, 0 bases at V and 3 bases at J, with 6 bases in the middle. This CDR3 has 14 amino acids. The germline V gene encodes CDR1 LNHNV and CDR2 YYDKDF (reference sequence). The CDR3 region has the DNA TGTGCCACCAGCAGAGATCGGTTTGGAAACACCATATATTTT. This encodes CATSRDRFGNTIYF.

The chain uses TRBV12-5 and TRBJ2-5; D gene unclear. Germline V lookup: CDR1 LGHNT, CDR2 FRNRAP. The CDR3 covers 13 residues. The V end lost 1 base, the J end lost 5 bases, and 8 bases lay between the germline ends. The CDR3 DNA reads TGTGCTAGTGGTTTGGGCTTGCGGGAGACCCAGTACTTC. Its protein is CASGLGLRETQYF.

This clone was detected once. J is TRBJ2-5 and V is TRBV2; 10 positions agree with TRBD2. V shed 3 bases, J shed 7 bases, and the junction held 8 bases outside the gene matches. Looked up from germline, CDR1 is SNHLY and CDR2 is FYNNEI. CDR3 size: 15 residues. The CDR3 is CASSESGGGFGTQYF. The CDR3 bases are TGTGCCAGCAGTGAGAGCGGGGGGGGCTTTGGGACCCAGTACTTC.

The chain links TRBV10-3 to TRBJ1-6; no definite D call. The germline gives CDR1 ENHRY, CDR2 SYGVKD. The CDR3 length is 15 residues. With 4 bases removed from V and 7 bases from J, the gap between germline ends came to 14 bases. CDR3 region: CAISVSGTENSPLHF. In DNA, the CDR3 is TGTGCCATCAGTGTATCGGGAACGGAGAATTCACCCCTCCACTTT.

This chain links TRBV18 with TRBJ1-5; possibly TRBD1 for D (5 bases). The V end lost 5 bases, the J end lost 5 bases, and 16 bases lay between the germline ends. From germline, CDR1 is KGHSH and CDR2 LQKENI. The CDR3 spans 15 residues. The CDR3 spells CASSIQGSADQPQHF. The CDR3 nucleotides are TGTGCCAGCTCAATTCAGGGATCTGCGGATCAGCCCCAGCATTTT.

This clone was picked up one time. The gene calls are TRBV3-1 (or the pseudogene TRBV3-2) and TRBJ1-2; D is perhaps TRBD1 (6 bases). Trimming pared 2 bases from V and 3 bases from J, leaving 16 bases between. The CDR3 is 16 residues long. CDR1 is LGHDT, CDR2 YNNKEL, per germline (reference sequence). The DNA for the CDR3 is TGTGCCAGCAGCCAACCTACAGGGTACGGGCACTATGGCTACACCTTC. Residues: CASSQPTGYGHYGYTF.

The chain carries TRBV11-2 and TRBJ1-2; unclear D gene. Looked up from germline, CDR1 is SGHAT and CDR2 is FQNNGV. The CDR3 loop spans 16 amino acids. The germline V and J ends were trimmed by 4 bases and 2 bases, with 17 bases remaining between them. The CDR3 coding sequence is TGTGCCAGCAGCTCACCCCTGGGGAGGGCCAACTATGGCTACACCTTC. Translation: CASSSPLGRANYGYTF.

V gene TRBV6-5 combines with J gene TRBJ2-7; D is undetermined. Germline CDR1 is MNHEY and CDR2 is SVGAGI. V was shortened by 6 bases and J by 6 bases, with 15 bases between the two germline ends. The CDR3 has 13 residues. The CDR3 is CASREFAGAEQYF. The CDR3 region has the DNA TGTGCCAGCAGGGAGTTCGCTGGTGCCGAGCAGTACTTC.

The rearrangement joins TRBV6-5 to TRBJ2-1; 7 bases agree with TRBD1. CDR3 length: 16 amino acids. The V and J ends lost 6 bases and 0 bases, in that order; junction bases with no gene match: 8. Germline assignment: CDR1 MNHEY and CDR2 SVGAGI. CDR3 amino acids: CASSYTGVSSYNEQFF. In nucleotides, the CDR3 is TGTGCCAGCAGCTACACAGGGGTTAGCTCCTACAATGAGCAGTTCTTC.

The rearrangement joins TRBV3-1 (or the pseudogene TRBV3-2) to TRBJ1-1, with TRBD1 as a possible D gene (5 bases). CDR1 and CDR2 from the germline V gene are LGHDT and YNNKEL (reference sequence). With 3 bases removed from V and 8 bases from J, the gap between germline ends came to 10 bases. This CDR3 region has 12 residues. As DNA, the CDR3 is TGTGCCAGCAGCCAGGACAAGATGGAAGCTTTCTTT. Translated: CASSQDKMEAFF.

This chain joins TRBV29-1 and TRBJ2-7, with TRBD1 matching 8 bases. This CDR3 comprises 13 residues. Looked up from germline, CDR1 is SQVTM and CDR2 is ANQGSEA. V dropped 6 bases and J dropped 5; count of bases not matched to a gene: 9. The CDR3 here is CSVAGTGVHEQYF. Written as DNA, the CDR3 is TGCAGCGTGGCCGGGACAGGCGTCCACGAGCAGTACTTC.

The CDR3 bases are TGTGCCAGCAGTTCCGGACAGGTAAACTATGGCTACACCTTC. Translation: CASSSGQVNYGYTF. The V call is TRBV28, the J call TRBJ1-2; 7 bases line up with TRBD1. Germline V gives CDR1 MDHEN, CDR2 SYDVKM. The CDR3 has 14 amino acids. With V trimmed by 4 bases and J by 2 bases, 4 bases remained unmatched.

V gene TRBV30 combines with J gene TRBJ2-7; D gene uncertain. The V end lost 2 bases, the J end lost 0 bases, and 8 bases lay between the germline ends. Germline CDR1 GTSNPN, CDR2 SVGIG (reference sequence). CDR3 length: 13 residues. The CDR3 coding sequence is TGTGCCTGGAGTCTGGAGCTCTCCTACGAGCAGTACTTC. It is translated as CAWSLELSYEQYF.